The entry that follows covers one T cell receptor beta chain sequence. Its antigen is still unknown. PCR employed 60 Vbeta and 13 Jbeta primers. Method: immunoSEQ multiplex PCR; TCRdb's copy keeps in-frame clones and lacks some. The data contain tens of thousands of clones, about 70% of them seen just once; the ten biggest clones take up 22%. The data derive from a study of cytomegalovirus exposure and HLA in healthy donors. Study context: T cells numbering about 179 million yielded some 120 million unique TCR beta sequences in an earlier analysis. Regarding the study as a whole: Further analysis, carried out later, found HLA-associated TCR beta chains more clonally expanded than equally common other chains.

Germline CDR1 and CDR2: LGHNA and YNFKEQ. CDR3 size: 13 residues. V shed 5 bases and J shed 3 bases, with 11 bases lying between them. Input material: PBMCs. The TCR comes from a woman in her fifties or sixties in good health and CMV-seropositive. V and J are TRBV4-2 and TRBJ2-7, with D perhaps TRBD2 (5 bases). The CDR3 coding sequence is TGTGCCAGCAGCGAGGGCACCGACTACGAGCAGTACTTC. Translation: CASSEGTDYEQYF.